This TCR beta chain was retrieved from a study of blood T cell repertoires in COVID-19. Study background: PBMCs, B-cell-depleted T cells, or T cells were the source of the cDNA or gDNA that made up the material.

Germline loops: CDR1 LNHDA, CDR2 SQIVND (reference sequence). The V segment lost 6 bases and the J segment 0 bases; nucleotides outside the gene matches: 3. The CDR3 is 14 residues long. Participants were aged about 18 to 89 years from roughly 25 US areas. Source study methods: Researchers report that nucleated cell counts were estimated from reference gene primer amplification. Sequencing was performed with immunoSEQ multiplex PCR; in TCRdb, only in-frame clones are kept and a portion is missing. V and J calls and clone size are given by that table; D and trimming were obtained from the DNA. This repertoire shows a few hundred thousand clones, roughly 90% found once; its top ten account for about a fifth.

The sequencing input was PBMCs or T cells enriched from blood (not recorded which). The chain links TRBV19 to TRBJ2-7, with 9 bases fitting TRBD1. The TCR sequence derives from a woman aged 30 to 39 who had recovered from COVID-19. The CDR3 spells CASSGQGLSYEQYF. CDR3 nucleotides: TGTGCCAGTAGCGGACAGGGGCTCTCCTACGAGCAGTACTTC.